This TCR beta chain was profiled in a study of cytomegalovirus exposure and HLA in healthy donors. Overall study: Samples from HLA-typed donors yielded about 85 million unique TCRs in an early data release. General study points: Trimming of TCR beta V- and J-genes showed a link, identified in a later analysis, to a missense DCLRE1C variant. Most likely, a cluster of highly shared sequence variants arose as a sequencing artifact.

The length of the CDR3 is 17 residues. V lost 0 bases and J lost 8; bases outside the gene matches: 11. Germline V CDR1 and CDR2: SGHAT, FQNNGV. It was with 60 Vbeta and 13 Jbeta primers that the PCR ran. Assay: immunoSEQ multiplex PCR; the TCRdb copy retains only in-frame clones and omits some. This table lists 150,000 to 200,000 clones. A word on this clone: Its cognate antigen is unknown.

The rearrangement links TRBV11-2 to TRBJ2-1, with 9 nucleotides matching TRBD2. The receptor's source is a man in his thirties or forties in good health and CMV-seronegative. Sequenced: PBMCs. As DNA, the CDR3 is TGTGCCAGCAGCTTAGATGGAGGGCCGGGACTAGCCTATGAGCAGTTCTTC. It specifies CASSLDGGPGLAYEQFF.